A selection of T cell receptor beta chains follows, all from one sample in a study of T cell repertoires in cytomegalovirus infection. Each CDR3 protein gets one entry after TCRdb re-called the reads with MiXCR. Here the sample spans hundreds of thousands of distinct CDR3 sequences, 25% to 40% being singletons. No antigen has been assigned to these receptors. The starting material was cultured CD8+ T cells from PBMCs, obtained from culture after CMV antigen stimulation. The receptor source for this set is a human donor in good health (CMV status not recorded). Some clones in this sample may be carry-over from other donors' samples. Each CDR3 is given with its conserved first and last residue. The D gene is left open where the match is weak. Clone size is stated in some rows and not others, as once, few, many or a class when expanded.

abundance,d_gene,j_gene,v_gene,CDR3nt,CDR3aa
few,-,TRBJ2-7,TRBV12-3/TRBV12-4,TGTGCCAGCACCTATGGGGGGTTCGAGCAGTACTTC,CASTYGGFEQYF
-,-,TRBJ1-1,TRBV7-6,TGTGCCAGCAGCTTAGTGCCAGGGTCGGGAAACACTGAAGCTTTCTTT,CASSLVPGSGNTEAFF
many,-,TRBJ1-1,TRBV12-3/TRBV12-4,TGTGCCAGCAGTTTACCTCATATTTTCCGGCACACTGAAGCTTTCTTT,CASSLPHIFRHTEAFF
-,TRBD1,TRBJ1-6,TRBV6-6,TGTGCCAGCAGTCATACAGGGGCGGAATCACCCCTCCACTTT,CASSHTGAESPLHF
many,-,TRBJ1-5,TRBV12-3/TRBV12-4,TGTGCCAGCAGTTTATCAGGGGCTCATCAGCCCCAGCATTTT,CASSLSGAHQPQHF
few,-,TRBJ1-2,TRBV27,TGTGCCAGCAGCCCCCGCGGAATTGGCTACACCTTC,CASSPRGIGYTF
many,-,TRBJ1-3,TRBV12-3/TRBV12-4,TGTGCCAGCAGTTTAACAGGTCTGAGTGCTGGAAACACCATATATTTT,CASSLTGLSAGNTIYF
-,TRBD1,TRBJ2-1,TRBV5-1,TGCGCCAGCAGCTTCGGGCAGGGGGAGAACAATGAGCAGTTCTTC,CASSFGQGENNEQFF
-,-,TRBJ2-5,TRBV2,TGTGCCAGCATCGGAGGGGTGACGACCCAGTACTTC,CASIGGVTTQYF
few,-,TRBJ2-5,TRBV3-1,TGTGCCAGCAGCCAAGATTTTACTTCTCGGGAGACCCAGTACTTC,CASSQDFTSRETQYF
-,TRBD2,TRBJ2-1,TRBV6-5,TGTGCCAGCAGTTACCTAACTAGCGGGGCCTACAATGAGCAGTTCTTC,CASSYLTSGAYNEQFF
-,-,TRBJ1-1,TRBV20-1,TGCAGTGCCAGTTTTTCGGGGGAAGGGCCTGAAGCTTTCTTT,CSASFSGEGPEAFF
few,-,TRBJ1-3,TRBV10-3,TGTGCCATCAGTGTGGTGGGGCCTACAGCGATATCGGGAAACACCATATATTTT,CAISVVGPTAISGNTIYF
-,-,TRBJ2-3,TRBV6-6,TGTGCCAGCTTAAGCTCCCTGGAGAGAACAGATACGCAGTATTTT,CASLSSLERTDTQYF
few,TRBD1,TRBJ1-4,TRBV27,TGTGCCAGCAGTGTTAACAGGGGCCAAGGAACTAATGAAAAACTGTTTTTT,CASSVNRGQGTNEKLFF
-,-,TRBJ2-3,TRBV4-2,TGTGCCAGCAGCCAAGCGGCAGGGGGCACAGATACGCAGTATTTT,CASSQAAGGTDTQYF
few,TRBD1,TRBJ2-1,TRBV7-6,TGTGCCAGCAGCACCCGACAGGGGGCCGACAATGAGCAGTTCTTC,CASSTRQGADNEQFF
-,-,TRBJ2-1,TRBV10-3,TGTGCCATCAGTCCCACGGCCTACAATGAGCAGTTCTTC,CAISPTAYNEQFF
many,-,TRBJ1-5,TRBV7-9,TGTGCCAGCAGCTCGGGACTTAATCAGCCCCAGCATTTT,CASSSGLNQPQHF
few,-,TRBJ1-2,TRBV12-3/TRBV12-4,TGTGCCAGCACCGGTAATTACTATGGCTACACCTTC,CASTGNYYGYTF
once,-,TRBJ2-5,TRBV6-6,TGTGCCAGCAGTCCTCTCGACAGGGAGGCCCAAGAGACCCAGTACTTC,CASSPLDREAQETQYF
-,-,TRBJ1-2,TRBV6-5,TGTGCCAGCAGTTACGCACCGGGCAAAAACTATGGCTACACCTTC,CASSYAPGKNYGYTF
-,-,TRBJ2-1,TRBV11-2,TGTGCCAGCAGCTTTACCCACCAGGCTTTCTCCTACAATGAGCAGTTCTTC,CASSFTHQAFSYNEQFF
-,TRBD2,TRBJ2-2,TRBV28,TGTGCCAGCAGTTTTCTTCTCCTAGCGGGGGAAAACACCGGGGAGCTGTTTTTT,CASSFLLLAGENTGELFF
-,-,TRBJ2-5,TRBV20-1,TGCAGTGCTAAAACGTGGGGGGAGACCCAGTACTTC,CSAKTWGETQYF
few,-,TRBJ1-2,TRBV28,TGTGCCAGCAGTGAACGGTCCTCTTATGGCTACACCTTC,CASSERSSYGYTF
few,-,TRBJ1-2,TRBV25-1,TGTGCCACCTTTCACGGTGACAGGTCGTATGGCTACACCTTC,CATFHGDRSYGYTF
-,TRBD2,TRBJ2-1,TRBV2,TGTGCCAGCAGTGAGCTAGCGGGGGAACTTTACAATGAGCAGTTCTTC,CASSELAGELYNEQFF
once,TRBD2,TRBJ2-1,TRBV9,TGTGCCAGCAGCGTAAGCGGGGGCCCTAACAATGAGCAGTTCTTC,CASSVSGGPNNEQFF
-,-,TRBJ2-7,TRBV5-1,TGCGCCAGCAGCTTGACAAGGATCTACGAGCAGTACTTC,CASSLTRIYEQYF
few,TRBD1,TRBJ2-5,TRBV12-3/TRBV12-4,TGTGCCAGCAGACTTGGGACAGGGCGAGGGGAGACCCAGTACTTC,CASRLGTGRGETQYF
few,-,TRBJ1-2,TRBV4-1,TGCGCCAGCAGCCAGAGTGCAGGGGATGCCTATGGCTACACCTTC,CASSQSAGDAYGYTF
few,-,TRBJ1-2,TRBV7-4,TGTGCCAGCAGGATAGGACAGCGCAATGGCTACACCTTC,CASRIGQRNGYTF
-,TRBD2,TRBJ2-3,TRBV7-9,TGTGCCAGCACCTCCCCTCTGAGCGGGGGGCCCGCAGATACGCAGTATTTT,CASTSPLSGGPADTQYF
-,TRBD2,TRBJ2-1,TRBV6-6,TGTGCCAGCAGTCCCTGGAGTAGCGGGGGACCCTACAATGAGCAGTTCTTC,CASSPWSSGGPYNEQFF
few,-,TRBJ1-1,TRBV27,TGTGCCAGCAGTTTCTCAAACGGGGGGACTGAAGCTTTCTTT,CASSFSNGGTEAFF
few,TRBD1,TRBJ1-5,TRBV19,TGTGCCAGTAGTATCCGGCAGGGGGGCAATCAGCCCCAGCATTTT,CASSIRQGGNQPQHF
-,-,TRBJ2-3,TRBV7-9,TGTGCCAGCAGCCCCCCCCCGTCCGGGATCGTGTCAGATACGCAGTATTTT,CASSPPPSGIVSDTQYF
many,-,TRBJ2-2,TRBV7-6,TGTGCCAGCAGCTTTCGTAGGGGGGAGCTGTTTTTT,CASSFRRGELFF
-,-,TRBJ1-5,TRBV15,TGTGCCACCAGCAGAGGAGGAGGGAGCAATCAGCCCCAGCATTTT,CATSRGGGSNQPQHF